This TCR beta chain was sequenced for a study of CXCR3-negative and CXCR3-positive naive CD8 T cells. Germline assignment: CDR1 KGHSH and CDR2 LQKENI. The CDR3 runs 17 residues. The study's findings and limits: In naive cells, CXCR3-negative and CXCR3-positive subsets had similar TRBV-TRBJ usage; memory cells differed. Naive cells positive for CXCR3 carried more hydrophobic TRB CDR3s than CXCR3-negative ones.

In the case of this clonotype: Its antigen is not known.

Through 5' RACE with UMI labels, the TRB cDNA libraries were prepared. One entry per CDR3 protein, without DNA, is what TCRdb gives after re-calling the 5' RACE reads. The sample is made up of around 150,000 distinct CDR3 sequences, and the top ten hold 0.41% of it. Cells classed as naive CD8+ T cells were CD45RO-CCR7+CD27+CD95-. The rearrangement uses TRBV18 and TRBJ2-3; lacking DNA, the TRBD2 call made by TCRdb goes unchecked. This clonotype originated in a human donor in good health. Some clones in this sample may be carry-over from other donors' samples. Sequenced input: naive CXCR3+ CD8+ T cells from blood. Subset given: CD45RO-CCR7+CD27+CD95- naive CD8+ T cells expressing CXCR3 (TNR3+). The CDR3 sequence: CASSQLRQVLPTDTQYF.